Below are 25 T cell receptor beta chains sequenced from a single sample in a study of sequential checkpoint blockade in melanoma. The repertoire was sequenced with immunoSEQ multiplex PCR; TCRdb's copy has only in-frame clones and lacks some. The sample has over 15,000 clones; 69% are singletons. The treatment denotes: randomized to nivolumab then ipilimumab (arm A) or the reverse (arm B). The specimen comprised CD8+ T cells sorted from blood (inferred from file names), sampled from a patient given nivolumab and ipilimumab in sequence. The origin of the receptors is a human donor with melanoma.

This clone was counted only a few times. The rearrangement uses TRBV6-1 and TRBJ2-7; tentative D call: TRBD1 (6 bases). With 7 bases removed from V and 5 bases from J, the gap between germline ends came to 12 bases. Germline assignment: CDR1 MNHNS and CDR2 SASEGT. This CDR3 contains 12 residues. This CDR3 is CASTTGFNEQYF. The CDR3 bases are TGTGCCAGCACCACAGGGTTCAACGAGCAGTACTTC.

The CDR3 DNA reads TGTGCCAGTACGCGGGGATTCACAGATACGCAGTATTTT. This translates into CASTRGFTDTQYF. V is TRBV19 and J is TRBJ2-3; D might be TRBD2 (6 bases). Germline V lookup: CDR1 LNHDA, CDR2 SQIVND (reference sequence). This CDR3 has 13 residues. V was clipped by 7 bases and J by 2 bases, with 10 bases between them. Based on the CDR3 plus reference TRBV19 and TRBJ2-3, the full variable domain is DGGITQSPKYLFRKEGQNVTLSCEQNLNHDAMYWYRQDPGQGLRLIYYSQIVNDFQKGDIAEGYSVSREKKESFPLTVTSAQKNPTAFYLCASTRGFTDTQYFGPGTRLTVL.

The gene calls are TRBV10-2 and TRBJ2-5; D not resolved. V was clipped by 0 bases and J by 5 bases, with 13 bases between them. Germline CDR1 WSHSY, CDR2 SAAADI. The CDR3 loop spans 15 amino acids. In nucleotides, the CDR3 is TGCGCCAGCAGTGAGTCGAGAGTTACAGAGGAGACCCAGTACTTC. This gives the protein CASSESRVTEETQYF.

This clone was counted between two and nine times. The chain carries TRBV13 and TRBJ2-7, with a weak D call TRBD1 (6 bases). CDR3 size: 14 residues. Germline V lookup: CDR1 PRHDT, CDR2 FYEKMQ (reference sequence). V was trimmed by 4 bases and J by 2 bases, leaving 12 bases between them. Here the CDR3 reads CASSSSDSTYEQYF. For the CDR3, the DNA is TGTGCCAGCAGCTCGTCGGACAGCACCTACGAGCAGTACTTC.

This rearrangement joins TRBV5-6 to TRBJ1-3; D is undetermined. Germline CDR1 is SGHDT and CDR2 is YYEEEE. Trimming left V 1 base short and J 6 bases short, with 8 bases between. This CDR3 has 13 residues. The CDR3 sequence: CASSLWHENTIYF. CDR3 coding DNA: TGTGCCAGCAGCTTGTGGCATGAAAACACCATATATTTT.

The chain is built from TRBV15 and TRBJ2-5; 7 nucleotides match TRBD1. V shed 6 bases, J shed 1 base, and the junction held 5 bases outside the gene matches. Germline assignment: CDR1 LNHNV and CDR2 YYDKDF (reference sequence). This CDR3 is built from 14 residues. In DNA form, the CDR3 reads TGTGCCACCAGGAGGGGACAGATCCAAGAGACCCAGTACTTC. Encoded protein: CATRRGQIQETQYF.

The chain joins TRBV5-6 to TRBJ2-7, with 7 nucleotides matching TRBD1. This CDR3 is built from 16 residues. Germline CDR1 is SGHDT and CDR2 is YYEEEE. Trimming cost V 2 bases and J 1 base; bases outside gene matches: 9. The CDR3 spells CASSLGAGTASYEQYF. The CDR3 DNA sequence: TGTGCCAGCAGCTTAGGGGCCGGGACAGCTTCCTACGAGCAGTACTTC.

This chain uses TRBV5-5 with TRBJ1-1, with D possibly TRBD1 on 6 matching bases. From germline, CDR1 is SGHKS and CDR2 YYEKEE (reference sequence). The CDR3 covers 17 residues. Trimming removed 2 bases from V and 0 bases from J, with 17 bases in between. The CDR3 region is CASSFAVTGTMNTEAFF. CDR3 nucleotide sequence: TGTGCCAGCAGCTTTGCAGTTACAGGGACAATGAACACTGAAGCTTTCTTT.

The chain employs TRBV7-9 and TRBJ2-5; D possibly corresponds to TRBD2 (6 bases). The germline gives CDR1 SEHNR, CDR2 FQNEAQ (reference sequence). The length of the CDR3 is 14 residues. V was shortened by 5 bases and J by 2 bases, with 12 bases between the two germline ends. CDR3 loop: CASSVGTLQETQYF. The DNA of the CDR3 is TGTGCCAGCAGCGTCGGGACTTTACAAGAGACCCAGTACTTC.

The V and J genes are TRBV2 and TRBJ2-1, with D possibly matching TRBD2 (6 bases). V was cut by 5 bases and J by 7 bases, with 9 bases left in between. The germline V gene encodes CDR1 SNHLY and CDR2 FYNNEI. The CDR3 loop spans 12 amino acids. DNA of the CDR3: TGTGCCAGCAGTCCCCTAGCGAATGAGCAGTTCTTC. Its protein is CASSPLANEQFF.

The V and J genes are TRBV10-3 and TRBJ1-2; the D gene is possibly TRBD1 (5 bases). With 4 bases removed from V and 4 bases from J, the gap between germline ends came to 13 bases. Germline V gives CDR1 ENHRY, CDR2 SYGVKD. The CDR3 contains 14 residues. The CDR3: CAISGTGLSYGYTF. The CDR3 DNA is TGTGCCATCAGTGGTACAGGCCTAAGCTATGGCTACACCTTC.

This chain uses TRBV5-6 with TRBJ1-2, with 9 bases matching TRBD1. Germline-derived CDR1 and CDR2 are SGHDT and YYEEEE. With 2 bases clipped from V and 4 bases from J, the junction kept 6 bases outside the gene matches. The CDR3 is 15 residues long. The CDR3 protein is CASSLYRGPAYGYTF. CDR3 coding DNA: TGTGCCAGCAGCTTATACAGGGGGCCCGCCTATGGCTACACCTTC. The full variable domain, rest sourced from reference TRBV5-6 and TRBJ1-2, is DAGVTQSPTHLIKTRGQQVTLRCSPKSGHDTVSWYQQALGQGPQFIFQYYEEEERQRGNFPDRFSGHQFPNYSSELNVNALLLGDSALYLCASSLYRGPAYGYTFGSGTRLTVV.

This clone has only one observation. The rearrangement uses TRBV9 and TRBJ1-2; the match to TRBD1 covers 10 bases. CDR1 is SGDLS, CDR2 YYNGEE, per germline. Germline trimming cut 4 bases from V and 4 bases from J; bases unmatched to any gene: 4. The CDR3 extends over 14 amino acids. The CDR3 region has the DNA TGTGCCAGCAGCCCGGACAGGGGGTCCTATGGCTACACCTTC. Residues: CASSPDRGSYGYTF. Full variable domain (outside the CDR3, taken from reference TRBV9 and TRBJ1-2): DSGVTQTPKHLITATGQRVTLRCSPRSGDLSVYWYQQSLDQGLQFLIQYYNGEERAKGNILERFSAQQFPDLHSELNLSSLELGDSALYFCASSPDRGSYGYTFGSGTRLTVV.

The chain recombines TRBV6-5 with TRBJ2-3; D is unclear. Trimming pared 5 bases from V and 2 bases from J, leaving 11 bases between. The germline V gene has CDR1 MNHEY and CDR2 SVGAGI. The CDR3 covers 14 residues. CDR3 region: CASSPAAYTDTQYF. CDR3 sequence (DNA): TGTGCCAGCAGTCCCGCGGCTTACACAGATACGCAGTATTTT.

This clone showed up just a few times. This chain links TRBV13 with TRBJ2-7; 10 bases line up with TRBD2. Germline V gene lookup returns CDR1 PRHDT and CDR2 FYEKMQ (reference sequence). The CDR3 contains 17 residues. V dropped 1 base and J dropped 3; count of bases not matched to a gene: 9. The CDR3 reads CASSLDSPSGGYYEQYF. DNA of the CDR3: TGTGCCAGCAGCTTAGATTCCCCTAGCGGGGGTTACTACGAGCAGTACTTC.

This sequence joins TRBV2 and TRBJ1-2, with 9 bases fitting TRBD1. CDR1 and CDR2 from the germline V gene are SNHLY and FYNNEI. V lost 3 bases and J lost 4; bases outside the gene matches: 12. The CDR3 extends over 17 amino acids. The CDR3 DNA reads TGTGCCAGCAGTGACCCCCGGGGACAGGGCTTCCTCTATGGCTACACCTTC. Its translation: CASSDPRGQGFLYGYTF.

On this clone itself: Other nucleotide sequences from this sample produce the same CDR3. The chain is built from TRBV29-1 and TRBJ1-1, with D possibly matching TRBD1 (6 bases). Germline V lookup: CDR1 SQVTM, CDR2 ANQGSEA. The CDR3 has 11 amino acids. V lost 6 bases and J 1 base, leaving 6 bases between the germline ends. CDR3 DNA: TGCAGCGTCAGGGGGAACACTGAAGCTTTCTTT. This encodes CSVRGNTEAFF. Based on the CDR3 plus reference TRBV29-1 and TRBJ1-1, the full variable domain is SAVISQKPSRDICQRGTSLTIQCQVDSQVTMMFWYRQQPGQSLTLIATANQGSEATYESGFVIDKFPISRPNLTFSTLTVSNMSPEDSSIYLCSVRGNTEAFFGQGTRLTVV.

The chain combines TRBV2 with TRBJ1-1; 9 positions match TRBD1. CDR1 and CDR2 (germline): SNHLY, FYNNEI. Trimming took 4 bases from V and 3 from J; bases not matched to a gene: 6. The CDR3 loop spans 15 amino acids. This CDR3 is CASSVSGQGYTEAFF. Here the CDR3 DNA reads TGTGCCAGCAGTGTATCGGGACAGGGCTACACTGAAGCTTTCTTT. Using reference TRBV2 and TRBJ1-1 for the parts outside the CDR3, the full variable domain is EPEVTQTPSHQVTQMGQEVILRCVPISNHLYFYWYRQILGQKVEFLVSFYNNEISEKSEIFDDQFSVERPDGSNFTLKIRSTKLEDSAMYFCASSVSGQGYTEAFFGQGTRLTVV.

This clone was counted only a few times. The genes are TRBV4-2 and TRBJ1-5; no definite D call. Germline V gene sequence: CDR1 LGHNA, CDR2 YNFKEQ. There are 16 residues in the CDR3. V was trimmed by 0 bases and J by 5 bases, leaving 14 bases between them. As DNA, the CDR3 is TGTGCCAGCAGCCAAGACGGACTTAACAACCATCAGCCCCAGCATTTT. Residues: CASSQDGLNNHQPQHF.

The chain is built from TRBV4-1 and TRBJ1-3, with D unclear. The J call is uncertain, as TRBJ2-2 better fits the DNA end. The CDR3 spans 15 residues. Germline V lookup: CDR1 MGHRA, CDR2 YSYEKL. CDR3 in amino acids: CASSQGGGNTGELFF. The CDR3, as DNA: TGCGCCAGCAGCCAAGGCGGCGGGAACACCGGGGAGCTGTTTTTT.

CDR3 protein: CASSVEASSYNEQFF. CDR3 bases: TGTGCCAGCAGCGTAGAAGCGAGCTCCTACAATGAGCAGTTCTTC. The chain has TRBV9 and TRBJ2-1, with D unresolved. The ends were cut back, 0 bases at V and 0 bases at J, with 7 bases in the middle. Germline assignment: CDR1 SGDLS and CDR2 YYNGEE. The CDR3 runs 15 residues.

On this clone: One end of the junction varies from germline; a read error may be responsible. Other DNA sequences within the sample encode an identical CDR3. This rearrangement joins TRBV4-1 to TRBJ2-7; D possibly corresponds to TRBD1 (6 bases). CDR3 length: 15 residues. Germline CDR1 reads MGHRA; CDR2 reads YSYEKL. The CDR3 DNA follows: TGCGCCAGCAGCCAAGGGCCAGGGGTGACCTACGAGCAGTACTTT. It specifies CASSQGPGVTYEQYF.

J is TRBJ1-1 and V is TRBV5-6; TRBD1 is a possible D gene (5 bases). Deletions cut 2 bases from V and 8 bases from J, with 13 bases between. This CDR3 has 13 residues. The germline CDR1 and CDR2 sequences are SGHDT and YYEEEE. CDR3 sequence reads: CASSFTRWGEAFF. The CDR3 DNA reads TGTGCCAGCAGCTTTACTCGGTGGGGCGAAGCTTTCTTT.

The CDR3 nucleotides read TGTGCCAGTAGTATAATCTTTCCGGGCAGGGGCAGCGGCTACACCTTC. Translating gives CASSIIFPGRGSGYTF. This sequence joins TRBV19 and TRBJ1-2; tentative D call: TRBD1 (6 bases). Germline CDR1 and CDR2: LNHDA and SQIVND (reference sequence). Trimming left V 2 bases short and J 8 bases short, with 21 bases between. The CDR3 sequence is 16 residues long.

V is TRBV27 and J is TRBJ2-7; 7 nucleotides line up with TRBD2. Germline CDR1 reads MNHEY; CDR2 reads SMNVEV (reference sequence). V was pared by 5 bases and J by 2 bases, with 3 bases of the junction left unmatched. The CDR3 length is 13 residues. The CDR3 spells CASSLTSAYEQYF. Written as DNA, the CDR3 is TGTGCCAGCAGTCTAACTAGCGCCTACGAGCAGTACTTC.